Presented here are 21 T cell receptor beta chains from one specimen sequenced in a study of T cell responses to AZD1222 COVID-19 vaccine. The assay was immunoSEQ multiplex PCR, and TCRdb's table has in-frame clones only and misses some. The profile shows about 140,000 clones, roughly 90% of them singletons. Material: peripheral blood, obtained on day 0 of AZD1222 vaccination. The receptors here all came from an adult in good health.

The chain combines TRBV24-1 with TRBJ2-3; a weak D match, TRBD2 (5 bases). The germline CDR1 and CDR2 sequences are KGHDR and SFDVKD. CDR3 size: 18 residues. V was shortened by 6 bases and J by 8 bases, with 29 bases between the two germline ends. The CDR3 here is CATSNPTTGRGLSGTQYF. Written as DNA, the CDR3 is TGTGCCACCAGTAATCCCACGACCGGCCGAGGGTTATCAGGTACGCAGTATTTT.

This clone was counted a single time. V and J are TRBV4-1 and TRBJ2-7; D is possibly TRBD1 (5 bases). The V end was cut by 1 base, the J end by 3 bases, with 16 bases between. The CDR3 has 16 residues. Germline CDR1 and CDR2: MGHRA and YSYEKL. DNA of the CDR3: TGCGCCAGCAGCCAAGCTCCAGCAGGGATGGGCTACGAGCAGTACTTC. Translation gives CASSQAPAGMGYEQYF.

This sequence joins TRBV6-5 and TRBJ1-2, with 11 bases matching TRBD1. Germline trimming cut 0 bases from V and 3 bases from J; bases unmatched to any gene: 3. Germline V gene data show CDR1 as MNHEY and CDR2 as SVGAGI. The CDR3 extends over 16 amino acids. CDR3: CASSYSWTGGDYGYTF. The CDR3 nucleotides read TGTGCCAGCAGTTACTCTTGGACAGGGGGCGACTATGGCTACACCTTC.

Regarding this clone: Additional DNA sequences in this sample encode the identical CDR3. This chain uses TRBV10-3 with TRBJ2-2; D unresolved. The CDR3 has 14 amino acids. Germline V gives CDR1 ENHRY, CDR2 SYGVKD. V lost 4 bases and J 0 bases, leaving 6 bases between the germline ends. CDR3 sequence (DNA): TGTGCCATCAGTGCCGGCGCGAACACCGGGGAGCTGTTTTTT. Protein: CAISAGANTGELFF.

With regard to this clone: Different DNA sequences within this sample yield the same CDR3. The gene calls are TRBV11-3 and TRBJ2-2, with a tentative D call TRBD1 (6 bases). CDR3 length: 14 residues. V shed 1 base and J shed 7 bases, with 10 bases lying between them. CDR1 is SGHNT and CDR2 is YENEEA in the germline V gene. As DNA, the CDR3 is TGTGCCAGCAGCTTAGGTCAGGGGAGCGGGGAGCTGTTTTTT. Protein: CASSLGQGSGELFF.

The rearrangement joins TRBV15 to TRBJ1-3; D gene ambiguous. Germline V lookup: CDR1 LNHNV, CDR2 YYDKDF (reference sequence). This CDR3 region has 15 residues. The V and J ends lost 3 bases and 0 bases respectively, with 9 bases between them. CDR3 sequence (DNA): TGTGCCACCAGCAGGAATTTCGACTCTGGAAACACCATATATTTT. This gives the protein CATSRNFDSGNTIYF.

V usage is TRBV15 and J usage is TRBJ2-1; 11 bases align to TRBD2. CDR1 and CDR2 (germline): LNHNV, YYDKDF (reference sequence). V dropped 2 bases and J dropped 5; count of bases not matched to a gene: 8. CDR3 length equals 17 residues. The CDR3 region is CATSRPIGLAGDNEQFF. In nucleotides, the CDR3 is TGTGCCACCAGCAGACCTATCGGACTAGCGGGCGACAATGAGCAGTTCTTC. Full variable domain (rest looked up from reference TRBV15 and TRBJ2-1): DAMVIQNPRYQVTQFGKPVTLSCSQTLNHNVMYWYQQKSSQAPKLLFHYYDKDFNNEADTPDNFQSRRPNTSFCFLDIRSPGLGDTAMYLCATSRPIGLAGDNEQFFGPGTRLTVL.

The chain employs TRBV11-3 and TRBJ2-2, with D unresolved. Germline lookup yields CDR1 SGHNT and CDR2 YENEEA. There are 17 residues in the CDR3. V was pared by 1 base and J by 5 bases, with 17 bases between. CDR3 sequence reads: CASSLVLYGRGTGELFF. In DNA form, the CDR3 reads TGTGCCAGCAGCTTAGTTTTGTACGGCCGTGGGACCGGGGAGCTGTTTTTT.

The J gene is TRBJ2-7, the V gene TRBV27; D not resolved. Germline loops: CDR1 MNHEY, CDR2 SMNVEV (reference sequence). The V end lost 6 bases, the J end lost 3 bases, and 12 bases lay between the germline ends. The CDR3 consists of 13 residues. The CDR3 bases are TGTGCCAGCAGCCCCAACCGAGGCTACGAGCAGTACTTC. Protein product: CASSPNRGYEQYF.

The rearrangement links TRBV6-5 to TRBJ1-2; perhaps TRBD1 as D (6 bases). V lost 4 bases, J lost 4 bases, and 7 bases lay in between. The germline gives CDR1 MNHEY, CDR2 SVGAGI. The CDR3 runs 12 residues. CDR3 region: CASSSTGYGYTF. CDR3 bases: TGTGCCAGCAGTTCGACAGGCTATGGCTACACCTTC.

This rearrangement joins TRBV12-3 or TRBV12-4 to TRBJ2-7; D is unclear. Trimming removed 8 bases from V and 6 bases from J, with 17 bases in between. This CDR3 has 13 residues. The CDR3 here is CASSRVAPLEQYF. DNA of the CDR3: TGTGCCAGCTCAAGGGTTGCACCTCTCGAGCAGTACTTC.

This chain links TRBV28 with TRBJ1-5, with D uncertain. The CDR3 contains 14 residues. CDR1 and CDR2 from the germline V gene are MDHEN and SYDVKM. The V end lost 3 bases, the J end lost 3 bases, and 9 bases lay between the germline ends. DNA for the CDR3: TGTGCCAGCAGTTTGTGGCAGGACAATCAGCCCCAGCATTTT. The encoded protein is CASSLWQDNQPQHF.

The chain couples TRBV6-5 to TRBJ1-6, with D uncertain. The V end was cut by 5 bases, the J end by 9 bases, with 14 bases between. The length of the CDR3 is 14 residues. Germline V gene data show CDR1 as MNHEY and CDR2 as SVGAGI. Here the CDR3 reads CASSTGIHPSPLHF. The CDR3 DNA is TGTGCCAGCAGTACCGGGATCCACCCTTCACCCCTCCACTTT.

V usage is TRBV3-1 (or the pseudogene TRBV3-2) and J usage is TRBJ2-5; 13 bases align to TRBD2. The junction had 3 bases not matched to a gene; V was cut back by 5 bases and J by 3 bases. This CDR3 contains 15 residues. The germline V gene has CDR1 LGHDT and CDR2 YNNKEL (reference sequence). CDR3 region: CASSWTSGRKETQYF. Here the CDR3 DNA reads TGTGCCAGCAGCTGGACTAGCGGGAGAAAAGAGACCCAGTACTTC.

V usage is TRBV18 and J usage is TRBJ1-1, with D uncertain. This CDR3 is built from 12 residues. V was cut by 4 bases and J by 5 bases, with 8 bases left in between. Per the germline V gene, CDR1 is KGHSH and CDR2 is LQKENI. The CDR3 protein is CASSHLQTEAFF. CDR3 coding DNA: TGTGCCAGCTCACACCTTCAGACTGAAGCTTTCTTT.

This chain links TRBV18 with TRBJ2-3; the D is unclear. Germline V gene sequence: CDR1 KGHSH, CDR2 LQKENI. V was trimmed by 3 bases and J by 5 bases, leaving 9 bases between them. The CDR3 is made up of 13 amino acids. The CDR3 reads CASSPDSIDTQYF. CDR3 in DNA: TGTGCCAGCTCACCGGATTCTATAGATACGCAGTATTTT.

V and J are TRBV18 and TRBJ1-2, with D unresolved. Germline CDR1 KGHSH, CDR2 LQKENI. CDR3 size: 14 residues. With 2 bases removed from V and 4 bases from J, the gap between germline ends came to 11 bases. Written as DNA, the CDR3 is TGTGCCAGCTCACCAGTATTGACAAGCTATGGCTACACCTTC. Its translation is CASSPVLTSYGYTF.

The chain employs TRBV2 and TRBJ2-7, with 8 bases fitting TRBD1. This CDR3 spans 15 amino acids. J was trimmed by 5 bases and V by 3 bases; bases with no gene match: 9. Germline-derived CDR1 and CDR2 are SNHLY and FYNNEI. This chain's CDR3 is CASSDNRDRYHEQYF. In DNA, the CDR3 is TGTGCCAGCAGTGACAACCGGGACAGGTACCACGAGCAGTACTTC.

V is TRBV6-6 and J is TRBJ1-1; D unclear. Trimming cost V 7 bases and J 6 bases, with 15 bases left between them. From germline, CDR1 is MNHNY and CDR2 SVGAGI (reference sequence). This CDR3 spans 13 amino acids. CDR3 protein: CASTLEVPPEAFF. The CDR3 nucleotides read TGTGCCAGCACCCTAGAGGTCCCCCCTGAAGCTTTCTTT.

The chain employs TRBV12-3 or TRBV12-4 and TRBJ1-5; D might be TRBD1 (5 bases). The V end was cut by 6 bases, the J end by 5 bases, with 11 bases between. There are 13 residues in the CDR3. Here the CDR3 DNA reads TGTGCCAGCAGCGGGCGGGGCGATCAGCCCCAGCATTTT. Translation gives CASSGRGDQPQHF.

The J gene is TRBJ2-1, the V gene TRBV3-1 (or the pseudogene TRBV3-2); 15 nucleotides match TRBD2. The germline CDR1 and CDR2 sequences are LGHDT and YNNKEL (reference sequence). V was clipped by 4 bases and J by 8 bases; unmatched bases: 6. CDR3 length: 16 amino acids. CDR3 region: CASSLRTSGGDHEQFF. The CDR3 DNA is TGTGCCAGCAGCCTACGGACTAGCGGGGGGGATCATGAGCAGTTCTTC.